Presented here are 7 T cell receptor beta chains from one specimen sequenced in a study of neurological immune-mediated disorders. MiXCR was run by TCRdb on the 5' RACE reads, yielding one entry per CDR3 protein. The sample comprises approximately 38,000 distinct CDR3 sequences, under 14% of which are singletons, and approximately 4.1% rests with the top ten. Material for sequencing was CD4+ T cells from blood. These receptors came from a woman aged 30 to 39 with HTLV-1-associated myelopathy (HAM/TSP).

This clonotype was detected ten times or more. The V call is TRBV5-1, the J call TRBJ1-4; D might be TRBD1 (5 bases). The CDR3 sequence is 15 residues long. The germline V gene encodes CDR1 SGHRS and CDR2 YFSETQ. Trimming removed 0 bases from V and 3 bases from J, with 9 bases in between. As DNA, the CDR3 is TGCGCCAGCAGCTTGGGTCCGGGGGCTAATGAAAAACTGTTTTTT. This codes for CASSLGPGANEKLFF. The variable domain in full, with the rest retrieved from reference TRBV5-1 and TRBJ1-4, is KAGVTQTPRYLIKTRGQQVTLSCSPISGHRSVSWYQQTPGQGLQFLFEYFSETQRNKGNFPGRFSGRQFSNSRSEMNVSTLELGDSALYLCASSLGPGANEKLFFGSGTQLSVL.

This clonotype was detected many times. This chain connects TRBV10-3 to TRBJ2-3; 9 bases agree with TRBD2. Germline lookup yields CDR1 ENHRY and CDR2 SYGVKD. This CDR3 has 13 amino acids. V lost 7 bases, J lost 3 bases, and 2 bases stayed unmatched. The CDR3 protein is CAITSGGTDTQYF. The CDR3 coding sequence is TGTGCCATCACCAGCGGGGGGACAGATACGCAGTATTTT.

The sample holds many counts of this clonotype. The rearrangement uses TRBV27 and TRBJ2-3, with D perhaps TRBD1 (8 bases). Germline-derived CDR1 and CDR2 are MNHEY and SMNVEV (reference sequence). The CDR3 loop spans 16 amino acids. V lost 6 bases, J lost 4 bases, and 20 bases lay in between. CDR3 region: CASRQKIQGGADTQYF. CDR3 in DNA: TGTGCCAGCAGACAAAAAATACAGGGGGGGGCAGATACGCAGTATTTT.

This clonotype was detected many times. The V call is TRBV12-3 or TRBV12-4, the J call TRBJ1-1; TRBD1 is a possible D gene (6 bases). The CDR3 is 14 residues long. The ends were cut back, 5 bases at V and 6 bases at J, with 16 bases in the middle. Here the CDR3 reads CASSAYREGAEAFF. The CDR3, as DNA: TGTGCCAGCAGTGCCTACAGGGAGGGGGCTGAAGCTTTCTTT.

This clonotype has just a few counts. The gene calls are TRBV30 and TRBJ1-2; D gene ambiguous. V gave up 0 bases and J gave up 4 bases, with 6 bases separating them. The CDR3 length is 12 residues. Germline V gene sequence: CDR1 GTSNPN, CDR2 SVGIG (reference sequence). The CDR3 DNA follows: TGTGCCTGGAGTGTAAAGGGCTATGGCTACACCTTC. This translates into CAWSVKGYGYTF. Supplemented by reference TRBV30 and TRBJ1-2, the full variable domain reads SQTIHQWPATLVQPVGSPLSLECTVEGTSNPNLYWYRQAAGRGLQLLFYSVGIGQISSEVPQNLSASRPQDRQFILSSKKLLLSDSGFYLCAWSVKGYGYTFGSGTRLTVV.

CDR3 DNA: TGTGCCAGCCAAATTCAGGGCAGTCAGCCCCAGCATTTT. Its protein is CASQIQGSQPQHF. The V call is TRBV3-1, the J call TRBJ1-5; maybe TRBD1 (5 bases). V was trimmed by 8 bases and J by 6 bases, leaving 14 bases between them. CDR3 length: 13 amino acids. Germline loops: CDR1 LGHDT, CDR2 YNNKEL (reference sequence).

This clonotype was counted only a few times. CDR3: CASSPPIGHGYTF. CDR3 nucleotide sequence: TGTGCCAGCTCACCACCAATAGGGCATGGCTACACCTTC. The V gene is TRBV18, the J gene TRBJ1-2; D not resolved. The CDR3 runs 13 residues. Germline values: CDR1 KGHSH, CDR2 LQKENI. Trimming took off 0 bases at V and 6 bases at J, with 8 bases between the two ends.